The 14 T cell receptor beta chains below all came from one sample that was sequenced in a study of shared clonotypes between healthy human individuals. Naive CD8 populations comprised CD45RO-negative cells positively selected for CCR7, excluding terminally differentiated effector memory CD45RA+ cells. Measured with immunoSEQ multiplex PCR; TCRdb has only the in-frame clones, and not every one. The table shows just over 2,000,000 clones, with about 95% occurring only once. The sequenced sample was naive CD8+ T cells sorted from blood. Receptors originate from a man between 18 and 29 years old in good health.

The chain recombines TRBV19 with TRBJ1-1, with a weak D call TRBD1 (5 bases). The CDR3 has 15 residues. Trimming took off 4 bases at V and 0 bases at J, with 12 bases between the two ends. Germline lookup yields CDR1 LNHDA and CDR2 SQIVND (reference sequence). The CDR3 coding sequence is TGTGCCAGTAGTACCCGGGGGTTGATGAACACTGAAGCTTTCTTT. Its protein is CASSTRGLMNTEAFF.

The chain recombines TRBV5-5 with TRBJ2-5; 11 bases fit TRBD1. The V segment lost 1 base and the J segment 2 bases; nucleotides outside the gene matches: 1. CDR1 SGHKS and CDR2 YYEKEE come from the germline V gene (reference sequence). The CDR3 consists of 15 residues. The CDR3 sequence: CASSLWDRGQETQYF. The CDR3 DNA is TGTGCCAGCAGCTTGTGGGACAGGGGGCAAGAGACCCAGTACTTC.

The rearrangement joins TRBV10-3 to TRBJ2-7; TRBD1 matches 7 bases. With 5 bases clipped from V and 1 base from J, the junction kept 8 bases outside the gene matches. Germline-derived CDR1 and CDR2 are ENHRY and SYGVKD. CDR3 length: 15 amino acids. CDR3 sequence reads: CAISPKGGASYEQYF. CDR3 DNA: TGTGCCATCAGTCCTAAAGGGGGCGCGTCCTACGAGCAGTACTTC.

This chain connects TRBV11-2 to TRBJ1-2; no definite D call. The CDR3 is made up of 14 amino acids. Germline V lookup: CDR1 SGHAT, CDR2 FQNNGV. V was clipped by 5 bases and J by 6 bases, with 16 bases between them. CDR3 sequence: CASSLQTELNGYTF. DNA for the CDR3: TGTGCCAGCAGCCTCCAAACAGAGTTAAATGGCTACACCTTC. Together with reference TRBV11-2 and TRBJ1-2, the CDR3 gives the full variable domain: EAGVAQSPRYKIIEKRQSVAFWCNPISGHATLYWYQQILGQGPKLLIQFQNNGVVDDSQLPKDRFSAERLKGVDSTLKIQPAKLEDSAVYLCASSLQTELNGYTFGSGTRLTVV.

The chain carries TRBV5-4 and TRBJ2-7; TRBD2 is a possible D gene (7 bases). This CDR3 has 19 amino acids. CDR1 and CDR2 (germline): SGHNT, YYREEE (reference sequence). Trimming pared 1 base from V and 0 bases from J, leaving 23 bases between. CDR3 DNA sequence: TGTGCCAGCAGCTTGTTTGGGGCAGGGGCGGGAGCGGGCTCCTACGAGCAGTACTTC. Its protein product is CASSLFGAGAGAGSYEQYF.

V is TRBV6-6 and J is TRBJ2-6; D is unclear. CDR1 is MNHNY, CDR2 SVGAGI, per germline (reference sequence). This CDR3 contains 15 residues. Trimming removed 2 bases from V and 1 base from J, with 6 bases in between. The CDR3 loop is CASSYLESGANVLTF. The CDR3 coding sequence is TGTGCCAGCAGTTACCTTGAATCTGGGGCCAACGTCCTGACTTTC.

The chain links TRBV27 to TRBJ1-2; 9 bases agree with TRBD1. The V and J ends lost 5 bases and 6 bases, in that order; junction bases with no gene match: 7. The CDR3 has 14 amino acids. The V gene's germline CDR1 is MNHEY and CDR2 SMNVEV (reference sequence). The CDR3 coding sequence is TGTGCCAGCAGTCCACAGGGGGCCTTCGATGGCTACACCTTC. Protein sequence: CASSPQGAFDGYTF.

This clone appeared a single time. The chain joins TRBV2 to TRBJ1-5; TRBD1 matches at 7 bases. J gave up 4 bases and V 5 bases, and 5 bases lay outside the gene matches. CDR1 is SNHLY, CDR2 FYNNEI, per germline. This CDR3 has 14 amino acids. CDR3 in DNA: TGTGCCAGCAGTACCGGGACAGATAATCAGCCCCAGCATTTT. It yields the protein CASSTGTDNQPQHF. Complete variable domain (other parts from reference TRBV2 and TRBJ1-5): EPEVTQTPSHQVTQMGQEVILRCVPISNHLYFYWYRQILGQKVEFLVSFYNNEISEKSEIFDDQFSVERPDGSNFTLKIRSTKLEDSAMYFCASSTGTDNQPQHFGDGTRLSIL.

This clone was detected only once. This chain's CDR3 is CASSSVSDEQFF. CDR3 bases: TGTGCCAGCAGCTCGGTATCCGATGAGCAGTTCTTC. The V call is TRBV5-6, the J call TRBJ2-1; D gene unclear. Germline CDR1 and CDR2: SGHDT and YYEEEE. Between the trimmed V and J ends, which lost 3 bases and 8 bases, there was a span of 9 bases. This CDR3 region has 12 residues.

The J gene is TRBJ2-1, the V gene TRBV7-9; 13 nucleotides line up with TRBD2. Germline trimming cut 3 bases from V and 8 bases from J; bases unmatched to any gene: 4. The CDR3 has 15 residues. Germline CDR1 is SEHNR and CDR2 is FQNEAQ (reference sequence). The DNA of the CDR3 is TGTGCCAGCAGCTTCAGGACTAGCGGGAGTTATGAGCAGTTCTTC. Its protein product is CASSFRTSGSYEQFF.

The chain couples TRBV10-1 to TRBJ2-2, with D unclear. V gave up 2 bases and J gave up 3 bases, with 4 bases separating them. This CDR3 comprises 13 residues. Germline V lookup: CDR1 WNHNN, CDR2 SYGVQD (reference sequence). The CDR3 nucleotides are TGCGCCAGCAGTGAGGGGTACACCGGGGAGCTGTTTTTT. Amino acid sequence: CASSEGYTGELFF.

The V and J genes are TRBV4-1 and TRBJ1-6; D is possibly TRBD1 (6 bases). V shed 5 bases and J shed 5 bases, with 13 bases lying between them. Germline CDR1 MGHRA, CDR2 YSYEKL. This CDR3 comprises 15 residues. The CDR3 DNA is TGCGCCAGCAGCAACAAGGACAGTGATAATTCACCCCTCCACTTT. This gives the protein CASSNKDSDNSPLHF.

The rearrangement uses TRBV7-2 and TRBJ1-6; D is ambiguous. The ends were cut back, 5 bases at V and 4 bases at J, with 15 bases in the middle. This CDR3 region has 16 residues. Germline V gene sequence: CDR1 SGHTA, CDR2 FQGNSA. CDR3 sequence: CASSTTSGPYNSPLHF. DNA of the CDR3: TGTGCCAGCAGCACCACCTCCGGGCCTTATAATTCACCCCTCCACTTT. The full variable domain, completed using reference TRBV7-2 and TRBJ1-6, is GAGVSQSPSNKVTEKGKDVELRCDPISGHTALYWYRQSLGQGLEFLIYFQGNSAPDKSGLPSDRFSAERTGGSVSTLTIQRTQQEDSAVYLCASSTTSGPYNSPLHFGNGTRLTVT.

The chain uses TRBV7-9 and TRBJ1-4, with TRBD1 identical over 9 bases. The CDR3 contains 14 residues. Germline-derived CDR1 and CDR2 are SEHNR and FQNEAQ (reference sequence). With 5 bases clipped from V and 8 bases from J, the junction kept 6 bases outside the gene matches. CDR3 sequence: CASSADRGGEKLFF. Written as DNA, the CDR3 is TGTGCCAGCAGCGCGGACAGGGGTGGGGAAAAACTGTTTTTT.